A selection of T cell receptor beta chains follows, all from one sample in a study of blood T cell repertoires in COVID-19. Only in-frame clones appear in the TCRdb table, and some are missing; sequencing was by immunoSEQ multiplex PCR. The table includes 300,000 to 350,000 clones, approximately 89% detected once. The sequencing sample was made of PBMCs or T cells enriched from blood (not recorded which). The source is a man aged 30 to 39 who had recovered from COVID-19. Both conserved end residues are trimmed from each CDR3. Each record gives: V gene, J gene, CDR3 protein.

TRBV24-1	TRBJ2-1	ATSDLSGENEQF
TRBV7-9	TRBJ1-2	ASSLGGAVGYT
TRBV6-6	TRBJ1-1	ASRGLHPNTEAF
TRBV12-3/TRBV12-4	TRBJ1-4	ASSPRQGKLF
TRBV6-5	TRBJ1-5	AGRDSPNQPQH
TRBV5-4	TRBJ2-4	ASSRSSRGPRDIQY
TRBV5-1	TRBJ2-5	ASSLNTGGQETQY
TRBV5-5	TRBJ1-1	ASSSLTGAEAF
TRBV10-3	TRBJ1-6	AISELGAGRGQGSPLH
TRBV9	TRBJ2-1	ASSSRDRNEQF
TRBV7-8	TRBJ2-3	ASSPRGPGDTQY
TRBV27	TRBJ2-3	ASSPRGLSDTQY
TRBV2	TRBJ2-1	ASSVGSGGANEQF
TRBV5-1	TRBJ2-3	ASSLAQGGTDTQY